This T cell receptor beta chain was identified in a study of OX40 agonist ivuxolimab in advanced cancers. Trimming left V 7 bases short and J 4 bases short, with 16 bases between. Looked up from germline, CDR1 is SNHLY and CDR2 is FYNNEI. The CDR3 runs 15 residues. Repertoires were generated with immunoSEQ multiplex PCR, while TCRdb's copy carries only in-frame clones and drops some. This sample has about 67,000 clones; nearly 90% occur once, and the top ten carry approximately 0.25%. This material consisted of CD4+ or CD8+ T cells sorted from blood, taken in a trial of the OX40 agonist ivuxolimab. The clonotype was recovered from an adult with an advanced solid tumor such as melanoma, head and neck, liver or kidney cancer. V gene TRBV2 combines with J gene TRBJ2-2; a weak D match, TRBD2 (5 bases). The chain's CDR3 is CASTDGLAGTGELFF. CDR3 DNA: TGTGCCAGCACCGACGGGCTAGCCGGCACCGGGGAGCTGTTTTTT. The full variable domain, in which reference TRBV2 and TRBJ2-2 provide the parts outside the CDR3, is EPEVTQTPSHQVTQMGQEVILRCVPISNHLYFYWYRQILGQKVEFLVSFYNNEISEKSEIFDDQFSVERPDGSNFTLKIRSTKLEDSAMYFCASTDGLAGTGELFFGEGSRLTVL.